The entry that follows covers one T cell receptor beta chain sequence. No cognate antigen has been identified for it. Base qualities are not recorded, but no much larger clone differs from it by a single base. Looking up the germline V gene yields CDR1 SNHLY and CDR2 FYNNEI. V is trimmed back by 6 bases and J by 8 bases, and the junction contains 14 bases that no gene match accounts for. Counted from cysteine to phenylalanine, this CDR3 has 15 amino acids. Only the CDR3 portion is preserved as DNA: 45 bases, with reading frame beginning at the first base. The source of the sample is a study of cytomegalovirus exposure and HLA in healthy donors listed by TCRdb under 2017. For the wider study: According to a later analysis, the 120 or so validation repertoires were produced on the same platform as the roughly 600 repertoires of the first cohort. The aim of the study was to test whether cataloging public T cell receptors could identify signatures of past pathogen exposure. Besides the first cohort of 666 subjects, a separate validation cohort made up of over 95 different subjects was used. To predict cytomegalovirus infection status, the study brought together high-throughput TCR immunosequencing, statistical association of individual TCRs with disease status, and machine learning. General findings and caveats noted by the study authors: Across donors, most TCR sequences were observed very rarely, whereas some public TCRs were present in many individuals. Three of the identified cytomegalovirus-associated TCR beta chains were confirmed in vitro to be specific for cytomegalovirus antigens. The validation cohort had no HLA typing available for a later analysis, so co-occurrence within that cohort was assessed over all 130 or so repertoires. The study listed 170 or so TCR beta chains as associated with cytomegalovirus. The classifier was reported to diagnose cytomegalovirus status with high specificity and sensitivity in both the original cohort and the validation cohort. Subsequent analysis determined that TCRs grouped into clusters in the first cohort also showed a tendency toward co-occurrence across the roughly 120 validation repertoires, and 94% of cluster scores exceeded 0. It was suggested by the authors that the approach could potentially be generalized to other disease states and immunological phenotypes.

Preparation of the library involved the immunoSEQ multiplex PCR assay. In the paper's pipeline: A statistical classification framework was built to diagnose cytomegalovirus status from the catalog of TCR beta chain sequences. TCRdb re-hosts the immuneACCESS table, in-frame sequences only. Its copies lack some clones; in the studies checked, an unresolved V gene accounts for under half of them, and the cause for the rest is not known. The DNA was the basis for D and trimming; V, J and clone size are from that table. This sample is represented by some 290,000 clones; 88% of them were singletons. The ten largest clonotypes hold roughly 0.96% of the sample. The donors were included in the validation cohort of roughly 130 subjects, a group kept apart from the roughly 700-subject first cohort.

In this chain, TRBV2 is recombined with TRBJ2-3; 7 central nucleotides agree with TRBD1. The TCR sequence derives from a man in his thirties or forties in good health and CMV-seronegative. Sequencing used PBMCs. The CDR3 reads as follows: CASSSGGSAAPTQYF. The bases read TGTGCCAGCAGCTCAGGGGGATCAGCGGCGCCTACGCAGTATTTT.